This T cell receptor (beta chain) comes out of a study of shared clonotypes between healthy human individuals. With respect to this clone: The antigen remains undetermined.

The CDR3 length is 13 residues. Germline V gives CDR1 SNHLY, CDR2 FYNNEI. With 7 bases removed from V and 8 bases from J, the gap between germline ends came to 14 bases. The study drew its donors from healthy HIV-negative adults without recent acute infections or vaccinations. Study-wide points: Generation probability values for non-shared clonotypes were lower than those for clonotypes shared by all four donors.

TCRdb keeps only in-frame clones here, not all; method: immunoSEQ multiplex PCR. The sample consists of a few million clones, just over 90% of them appearing once. The chain joins TRBV2 to TRBJ1-4, with a possible D match to TRBD1 (5 bases). Sequences were obtained from naive CD4+ T cells from PBMCs. Stated subset: CD45RA+ positively selected. The receptor comes from a young man in good health. Some clones in this sample may be carry-over from other donors' samples. The CDR3 sequence: CASNRGADEKLFF. The CDR3 DNA follows: TGTGCCAGCAATAGGGGCGCGGACGAAAAACTGTTTTTT. Drawing the rest from reference TRBV2 and TRBJ1-4, the complete variable domain is EPEVTQTPSHQVTQMGQEVILRCVPISNHLYFYWYRQILGQKVEFLVSFYNNEISEKSEIFDDQFSVERPDGSNFTLKIRSTKLEDSAMYFCASNRGADEKLFFGSGTQLSVL.